Shown below are 6 T cell receptor beta chains from a single sample sequenced in a study of T cell responses to AZD1222 COVID-19 vaccine. Using immunoSEQ multiplex PCR, the repertoire was profiled, and TCRdb retains in-frame clones only, with some absent. The sample records about 120,000 clones, approximately 85% being singletons. Here the sequenced sample was peripheral blood, taken on day 0 of AZD1222 vaccination. The receptor set was obtained from an adult in good health.

J is TRBJ2-1 and V is TRBV4-2, with 11 nucleotides matching TRBD2. The CDR3 consists of 16 residues. The V gene end was trimmed by 4 bases and the J gene end by 5 bases; junction bases not matched to a gene: 7. CDR1 and CDR2 from the germline V gene are LGHNA and YNFKEQ. This CDR3 reads CASSPWTSGLNNEQFF. The CDR3 bases are TGTGCCAGCAGCCCCTGGACTAGCGGGTTGAACAATGAGCAGTTCTTC.

In DNA form, the CDR3 reads TGTGCCAGCAGCCGGCAGGGATTGACGACCGGGGAGCTGTTTTTT. It yields the protein CASSRQGLTTGELFF. This chain links TRBV14 with TRBJ2-2; tentatively, D is TRBD1 (5 bases). Germline V gene lookup returns CDR1 SGHDN and CDR2 FVKESK. CDR3 length: 15 amino acids. Trimming cost V 4 bases and J 5 bases, with 14 bases left between them. Variable domain in full (rest from reference TRBV14 and TRBJ2-2): EAGVTQFPSHSVIEKGQTVTLRCDPISGHDNLYWYRRVMGKEIKFLLHFVKESKQDESGMPNNRFLAERTGGTYSTLKVQPAELEDSGVYFCASSRQGLTTGELFFGEGSRLTVL.

This chain uses TRBV30 with TRBJ1-1, with TRBD1 matching 9 bases. Germline CDR1 reads GTSNPN; CDR2 reads SVGIG (reference sequence). This CDR3 region has 17 residues. The trim removed 3 bases at V and 4 bases at J, leaving 15 bases unmatched. This chain's CDR3 is CAWRDRSGTGKGTEAFF. In DNA form, the CDR3 reads TGTGCCTGGAGGGACCGTTCCGGGACAGGGAAAGGCACTGAAGCTTTCTTT.

This clone came up once. The chain combines TRBV7-8 with TRBJ2-7; D assignment may be TRBD1 or TRBD2 (6 bases each). CDR3 size: 14 residues. The germline V and J ends were trimmed by 6 bases and 5 bases, with 17 bases remaining between them. CDR1 SGHVS and CDR2 FQNEAQ come from the germline V gene. Here the CDR3 reads CASSSPRGANEQYF. The CDR3 nucleotides are TGTGCCAGCAGTTCCCCGAGGGGGGCCAACGAGCAGTACTTC. Looking up the rest from reference TRBV7-8 and TRBJ2-7 gives the full variable domain: GAGVSQSPRYKVAKRGQDVALRCDPISGHVSLFWYQQALGQGPEFLTYFQNEAQLDKSGLPSDRFFAERPEGSVSTLKIQRTQQEDSAVYLCASSSPRGANEQYFGPGTRLTVT.

This rearrangement joins TRBV19 to TRBJ1-1; D might be TRBD1 (6 bases). Germline CDR1 and CDR2: LNHDA and SQIVND (reference sequence). The CDR3 is made up of 15 amino acids. Trimming cost V 3 bases and J 3 bases, with 14 bases left between them. The CDR3 loop is CASSISSDRHTEAFF. CDR3 in DNA: TGTGCCAGTAGTATTTCATCCGACAGGCACACTGAAGCTTTCTTT. The full variable domain, completed using reference TRBV19 and TRBJ1-1, is DGGITQSPKYLFRKEGQNVTLSCEQNLNHDAMYWYRQDPGQGLRLIYYSQIVNDFQKGDIAEGYSVSREKKESFPLTVTSAQKNPTAFYLCASSISSDRHTEAFFGQGTRLTVV.

This clone was observed once. This sequence joins TRBV3-1 (or the pseudogene TRBV3-2) and TRBJ2-7; maybe TRBD2 (6 bases). This CDR3 is built from 16 residues. V was shortened by 0 bases and J by 5 bases, with 17 bases between the two germline ends. The germline V gene encodes CDR1 LGHDT and CDR2 YNNKEL (reference sequence). The CDR3 region has the DNA TGTGCCAGCAGCCAAGAAGGGACTCGACTGGGGGACGAGCAGTACTTC. This encodes CASSQEGTRLGDEQYF.